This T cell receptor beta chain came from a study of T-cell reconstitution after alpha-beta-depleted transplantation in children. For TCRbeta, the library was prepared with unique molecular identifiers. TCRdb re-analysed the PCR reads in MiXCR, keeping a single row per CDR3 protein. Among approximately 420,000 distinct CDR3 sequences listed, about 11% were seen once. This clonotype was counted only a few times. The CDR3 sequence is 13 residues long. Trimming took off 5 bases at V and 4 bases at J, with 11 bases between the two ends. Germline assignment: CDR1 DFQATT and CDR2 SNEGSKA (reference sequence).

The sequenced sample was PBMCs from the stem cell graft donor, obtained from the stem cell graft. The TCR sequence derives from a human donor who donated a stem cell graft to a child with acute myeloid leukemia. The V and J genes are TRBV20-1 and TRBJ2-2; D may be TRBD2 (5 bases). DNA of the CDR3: TGCAGTGCTCCTCGGACTCTCACCGGGGAGCTGTTTTTT. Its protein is CSAPRTLTGELFF.